This T cell receptor beta chain was sequenced in a study of CD4+ T cells in melanoma. V was pared by 4 bases and J by 8 bases, with 10 bases of the junction left unmatched. Germline values: CDR1 SGHDN, CDR2 FVKESK. This CDR3 region has 15 residues. Generated by immunoSEQ multiplex PCR, the TCRdb table keeps only in-frame clones and is missing some. The sample shows 50,000 to 60,000 clones, 60% to 80% of them seen only once. General study results and limits: CD8+ T cell, macrophage and B cell function reportedly correlated with neoantigen-specific CD4+ T cells. Reportedly, melanoma neoantigen-specific CD4+ T cells showed varied differentiation states.

This clone was found a few times. The target antigen is unknown. The chain combines TRBV14 with TRBJ2-1; 8 nucleotides match TRBD1. Material: tumor tissue. The TCR comes from a human donor with melanoma. The CDR3 sequence: CASSLGTGPWDEQFF. The CDR3 nucleotides read TGTGCCAGCAGCCTAGGGACAGGCCCTTGGGATGAGCAGTTCTTC.